This is a list of T cell receptor beta chains from one sample in a study of blood T cells in healthy people across ages. TCRdb independently ran MiXCR on the 5' RACE reads; one entry per CDR3 protein. The sample has roughly 2 million distinct CDR3 sequences, 40% to 55% seen once. Sequencing was performed on blood. Every receptor here comes from a woman between 35 and 50 years old in good health. The CDR3 runs from the conserved cysteine through the conserved F or W. The order of the fields is clone size, J gene, V gene, D gene, CDR3 DNA, CDR3 protein. D genes are given only for firm matches. Some rows have no size entry. The others give once, few or many, or a class for an expanded clone.

abundance: NA
j_gene: TRBJ1-5
v_gene: TRBV5-1
d_gene: NA
CDR3nt: TGCGCCAGCAGCTTGGAGGGCCTCAATAGCAATCAGCCCCAGCATTTT
CDR3aa: CASSLEGLNSNQPQHF

abundance: few
j_gene: TRBJ2-1
v_gene: TRBV5-1
d_gene: NA
CDR3nt: TGCGCCAGCAGCCAACTGACAAGTAACAATGAGCAGTTCTTC
CDR3aa: CASSQLTSNNEQFF

abundance: NA
j_gene: TRBJ2-4
v_gene: TRBV7-6
d_gene: TRBD1
CDR3nt: TGTGCCAGCAGCCGGGGACAGGGACACATTCAGTACTTC
CDR3aa: CASSRGQGHIQYF

abundance: few
j_gene: TRBJ2-1
v_gene: TRBV20-1
d_gene: NA
CDR3nt: TGCAGTGCTAGAGATATCGGGGGCTACAATGAGCAGTTCTTC
CDR3aa: CSARDIGGYNEQFF

abundance: NA
j_gene: TRBJ2-5
v_gene: TRBV12-3/TRBV12-4
d_gene: NA
CDR3nt: TGTGCCAGCAGTCTGAGACCGCGTCAAGAGACCCAGTACTTC
CDR3aa: CASSLRPRQETQYF

abundance: NA
j_gene: TRBJ2-3
v_gene: TRBV5-8
d_gene: TRBD2
CDR3nt: TGTGCCAGCAGCACCCGGACTAGCGGCCTAAAAACAGATACGCAGTATTTT
CDR3aa: CASSTRTSGLKTDTQYF

abundance: NA
j_gene: TRBJ2-7
v_gene: TRBV7-9
d_gene: NA
CDR3nt: TGTGCCAGCAGCTTTGGGGAGAGCTCCTACGAGCAGTACTTC
CDR3aa: CASSFGESSYEQYF

abundance: once
j_gene: TRBJ2-5
v_gene: TRBV2
d_gene: NA
CDR3nt: TGTGCCAGCAGTGAACCGCGAAGAAAGGGGCAAGAGACCCAGTACTTC
CDR3aa: CASSEPRRKGQETQYF

abundance: few
j_gene: TRBJ2-1
v_gene: TRBV6-2/TRBV6-3
d_gene: NA
CDR3nt: TGTGCCAGCAGCTCACATTTTTGGGAGCAGTTCTTC
CDR3aa: CASSSHFWEQFF

abundance: NA
j_gene: TRBJ2-1
v_gene: TRBV24-1
d_gene: NA
CDR3nt: TGTGCCACCGGTGATTTTAACGGTAATCGTGGGCAGCAGTTCTTC
CDR3aa: CATGDFNGNRGQQFF

abundance: NA
j_gene: TRBJ2-7
v_gene: TRBV4-1
d_gene: TRBD2
CDR3nt: TGCGCCAGCAGCCTAATAGCGGGGGAGAGCTCCTACGAGCAGTACTTC
CDR3aa: CASSLIAGESSYEQYF

abundance: NA
j_gene: TRBJ1-1
v_gene: TRBV25-1
d_gene: TRBD1
CDR3nt: TGTGCCAGCAGTGAAGGACAGGGTTTGAACACTGAAGCTTTCTTT
CDR3aa: CASSEGQGLNTEAFF

abundance: few
j_gene: TRBJ2-5
v_gene: TRBV29-1
d_gene: NA
CDR3nt: TGCAGCGCCCGGGACACCGGGGGGCCGGGAGAGACCCAGTACTTC
CDR3aa: CSARDTGGPGETQYF

abundance: NA
j_gene: TRBJ2-5
v_gene: TRBV7-9
d_gene: TRBD2
CDR3nt: TGTGCCAGCAGCTCGACTAGCGGGGCCCAAGAGACCCCGTACTTC
CDR3aa: CASSSTSGAQETPYF

abundance: NA
j_gene: TRBJ2-1
v_gene: TRBV4-1
d_gene: NA
CDR3nt: TGCGCCAGCAGCCAAGCCCCTCCGGGGGCGAGCAATGAGCAGTTCTTC
CDR3aa: CASSQAPPGASNEQFF

abundance: NA
j_gene: TRBJ2-7
v_gene: TRBV6-5
d_gene: NA
CDR3nt: TGTGCCAGCAGTTACTCCCCGCTAGCCCGGAATGAGCAGTACTTC
CDR3aa: CASSYSPLARNEQYF

abundance: NA
j_gene: TRBJ1-1
v_gene: TRBV29-1
d_gene: NA
CDR3nt: TGCAGCGTTGAAAAGGGGTCGAACACTGAAGCTTTCTTT
CDR3aa: CSVEKGSNTEAFF

abundance: NA
j_gene: TRBJ2-1
v_gene: TRBV20-1
d_gene: NA
CDR3nt: TGCAGTGCCCAGCCCACTCTGAATGAGCAGTTCTTC
CDR3aa: CSAQPTLNEQFF

abundance: NA
j_gene: TRBJ2-7
v_gene: TRBV4-1
d_gene: NA
CDR3nt: TGCGCCAGCAGCCTCCCCGGGTCAACCGACGAGCAGTACTTC
CDR3aa: CASSLPGSTDEQYF

abundance: NA
j_gene: TRBJ2-3
v_gene: TRBV20-1
d_gene: NA
CDR3nt: TGCAGTGCTAGAGATGACCAGACGAACACAGATACGCAGTATTTT
CDR3aa: CSARDDQTNTDTQYF

abundance: NA
j_gene: TRBJ2-7
v_gene: TRBV15
d_gene: NA
CDR3nt: TGTGCCACCAGCAGAGAGGGATCCCTCCGCTACGAGCAGTACTTC
CDR3aa: CATSREGSLRYEQYF

abundance: NA
j_gene: TRBJ1-2
v_gene: TRBV25-1
d_gene: NA
CDR3nt: TGTGCCAGCAGTGACCCCATGCGCTATGGCTACACCTTC
CDR3aa: CASSDPMRYGYTF

abundance: NA
j_gene: TRBJ2-6
v_gene: TRBV5-6
d_gene: NA
CDR3nt: TGTGCCAGCAGCTTGTTTCAGGACGGGGCCAACGTCCTGACTTTC
CDR3aa: CASSLFQDGANVLTF

abundance: few
j_gene: TRBJ2-3
v_gene: TRBV6-6
d_gene: TRBD2
CDR3nt: TGTGCCAGCAGTTACAAGCGGGGCGACGATACGCAGTATTTT
CDR3aa: CASSYKRGDDTQYF

abundance: few
j_gene: TRBJ2-6
v_gene: TRBV5-1
d_gene: NA
CDR3nt: TGCGCCAGCAGCATCACCCGATCTGGGGCCAACGTCCTGACTTTC
CDR3aa: CASSITRSGANVLTF